The T cell receptor beta chain under discussion was sequenced for a study of control samples from healthy donors and cancer patients. The germline V gene has CDR1 KGHDR and CDR2 SFDVKD. V was pared by 2 bases and J by 3 bases, with 4 bases of the junction left unmatched. The CDR3 has 15 residues. Clones were sequenced by immunoSEQ multiplex PCR, and TCRdb holds only the in-frame ones, with some missing. Among 100,000 or so clones listed, approximately 90% were seen once. This TCR was recovered from a woman aged 45-59 years in good health. Sequenced input: blood. The rearrangement joins TRBV24-1 to TRBJ2-3; 7 nucleotides agree with TRBD2. The CDR3 DNA reads as TGTGCCACCAGTGATTCACGGACTAGAACAGATACGCAGTATTTT. Translated, it gives CATSDSRTRTDTQYF.